Listed below are T cell receptor beta chains from one sample, sequenced in a study of blood T cells in healthy people across ages. TCRdb reprocessed the 5' RACE reads with MiXCR, giving one entry per CDR3 protein. This repertoire shows about 500,000 distinct CDR3 sequences, approximately 25% found once; its top ten account for less than 9%. The same sample was also used in a study of T cells of mothers and their children.

Sequenced: blood. These receptors all stem from a boy between 10 and 17 years old in good health. Each CDR3 is given with its conserved first and last residue. Fields, in order: V gene, clone size, J gene, D gene, CDR3 DNA, CDR3 protein. D genes are given only for firm matches. Clone size is stated in some rows and not others, as once, few, many or a class when expanded.

TRBV5-1,NA,TRBJ2-7,NA,TGCGCCAGCAGCTTGCTCTCCAAGAGCTCCTACGAGCAGTACTTC,CASSLLSKSSYEQYF
TRBV12-3/TRBV12-4,NA,TRBJ2-4,TRBD1,TGTGCCAGCAGTCCCAGGCAGGGGGTAGCCAAAAACATTCAGTACTTC,CASSPRQGVAKNIQYF
TRBV14,few,TRBJ2-7,TRBD2,TGTGCCAGCAGCCAAGGGCTAGCGGGAAAGGGCGAGCAGTACTTC,CASSQGLAGKGEQYF
TRBV24-1,NA,TRBJ1-2,TRBD1,TGTGCCACCAGCGGGGGGACAGGTCCCTCCTACGGGCCATATGGCTACACCTTC,CATSGGTGPSYGPYGYTF
TRBV3-1,few,TRBJ2-7,NA,TGTGCCAGCAGCCCCACCGGGGGTAAAAACTACGAGCAGTACTTC,CASSPTGGKNYEQYF
TRBV19,NA,TRBJ1-1,NA,TGTGCCAGTAGTATAGGGCGAACTGAAGCTTTCTTT,CASSIGRTEAFF
TRBV28,NA,TRBJ2-1,TRBD2,TGTGCCAGCAGTATCGGGACTAGCGGGAGATTCAATGAGCAGTTCTTC,CASSIGTSGRFNEQFF
TRBV7-9,many,TRBJ1-2,NA,TGTGCCAGCAGCTTCAACTATGGCTACACCTTC,CASSFNYGYTF
TRBV7-9,few,TRBJ2-1,NA,TGTGCCAGCAGCTTGACCCAGGGTTCCTACAATGAGCAGTTCTTC,CASSLTQGSYNEQFF
TRBV5-1,few,TRBJ2-7,NA,TGCGCCAGCAGCCCGGTCGGGGACGAGCAGTACTTC,CASSPVGDEQYF
TRBV29-1,NA,TRBJ1-4,TRBD1,TGCAGCGCAAACAGGGGAAATGAAAAACTGTTTTTT,CSANRGNEKLFF
TRBV24-1,few,TRBJ2-3,NA,TGTGCCACCAGTGACGGCAGGAGAGATACGCAGTATTTT,CATSDGRRDTQYF
TRBV4-1,few,TRBJ2-7,TRBD2,TGCGCCAGCAGCCAACCGCATCGGGAGGGCCCCTACGAGCAGTACTTC,CASSQPHREGPYEQYF
TRBV3-1,few,TRBJ1-2,NA,TGTGCCAGCAGCCAAGGGCCGGGTCGGGGCTACACCTTC,CASSQGPGRGYTF
TRBV27,few,TRBJ1-6,TRBD1,TGTGCCAGCAGTTTGGACAGGGAGACACCCCTCCACTTT,CASSLDRETPLHF
TRBV12-3/TRBV12-4,few,TRBJ2-7,NA,TGTGCCAGCAGTTTTAGCGCGGGGTCAGAGCAGTACTTC,CASSFSAGSEQYF
TRBV11-1,many,TRBJ2-4,TRBD2,TGTGCCAGCAGCCCGCGGACTAGCGGGAGGCCCAGCTTTCCTCTAGCCAAAAACATTCAGTACTTC,CASSPRTSGRPSFPLAKNIQYF
TRBV5-1,NA,TRBJ1-2,TRBD1,TGCGCCAGCAGCTATACGGACAGGAGTAACTATGGCTACACCTTC,CASSYTDRSNYGYTF
TRBV2,few,TRBJ2-5,TRBD2,TGTGCCACCCGGACTAGCGCGTACCAAGAGACCCAGTACTTC,CATRTSAYQETQYF
TRBV27,few,TRBJ2-3,NA,TGTGCCAGCAGTTTAGAGGGAGTGACAGATACGCAGTATTTT,CASSLEGVTDTQYF
TRBV6-5,few,TRBJ1-2,NA,TGTGCCAGCAGTTACTCGAGGGTCGGGGCCCGGAGAGGCTACACCTTC,CASSYSRVGARRGYTF
TRBV29-1,once,TRBJ1-1,TRBD1,TGCAGCGTTGAACACAGGGGGCTCGAGGCAGCTTTCTTT,CSVEHRGLEAAFF
TRBV29-1,NA,TRBJ1-1,NA,TGCAGCGCGGGGACGAACACTGAAGCTTTCTTT,CSAGTNTEAFF
TRBV25-1,NA,TRBJ1-3,NA,TGTGCCAGCACCGATTTTGGTTTTGGAAACACCATATATTTT,CASTDFGFGNTIYF
TRBV28,many,TRBJ2-5,NA,TGTGCCAGCGGCTATGTAGTCCAAGAGACCCAGTACTTC,CASGYVVQETQYF
TRBV29-1,NA,TRBJ2-7,NA,TGCAGCGTTGAATCCCCCCCCGGGGGGCCCTCCTACGAGCAGTACTTC,CSVESPPGGPSYEQYF
TRBV20-1,NA,TRBJ1-3,TRBD1,TGCAGTGCTGAAGGACAGGGCATATATTTT,CSAEGQGIYF
TRBV7-2,few,TRBJ2-5,NA,TGTGCCAGCAGCTCCCCTGGGGGGGCGGGAGAGCAGTACTTC,CASSSPGGAGEQYF
TRBV7-2,NA,TRBJ2-1,TRBD2,TGTGCCAGCACACTTTGGACTAGCCCTAATGAGCAGTTCTTC,CASTLWTSPNEQFF
TRBV12-3/TRBV12-4,few,TRBJ1-1,NA,TGTGCCAGCAGTTTTGGGGAGAACACTGAAGCTTTCTTT,CASSFGENTEAFF
TRBV7-2,few,TRBJ2-3,TRBD2,TGTGCCAGCAGCCTAAGAGCGGGAGAAGATACGCAGTATTTT,CASSLRAGEDTQYF
TRBV11-2,NA,TRBJ1-1,NA,TGTGCCAGCAGCTACAACCTGGGCTCGGGGGGTGAAGCTTTCTTT,CASSYNLGSGGEAFF
TRBV28,NA,TRBJ1-2,NA,TGTGCCGCCCTTTCGGGAGGGAGCTATGGCTACACCTTC,CAALSGGSYGYTF
TRBV7-9,NA,TRBJ2-3,TRBD2,TGTGCCAGCAGCTACGGGACTAGCGGAACAGATACGCAGTATTTT,CASSYGTSGTDTQYF
TRBV28,few,TRBJ2-5,NA,TGTGCCAGTATCAGGGAAGAGACCCAGTACTTC,CASIREETQYF
TRBV27,few,TRBJ1-2,TRBD1,TGTGCCGTCGGGACAGGGGAAAACAACTATGGCTACACCTTC,CAVGTGENNYGYTF
TRBV28,few,TRBJ1-4,NA,TGTGCCAGCAGTTCATTAGGACTCAAGGGGATGGATGCAACTAATGAAAAACTGTTTTTT,CASSSLGLKGMDATNEKLFF
TRBV5-1,few,TRBJ1-1,TRBD1,TGCGCCAGCAGCTTGGGACAGGGAACAGGTGAAGCTTTCTTT,CASSLGQGTGEAFF
TRBV7-2,NA,TRBJ2-5,TRBD2,TGTGCCAGCAGCCACGAGGGACTAGCGGGAGGGGGCGAGACCCAGTACTTC,CASSHEGLAGGGETQYF
TRBV29-1,few,TRBJ1-2,TRBD1,TGCAGCGTACCACCCGGGACAGGGGTGTATGGCTACACCTTC,CSVPPGTGVYGYTF
TRBV3-1,few,TRBJ2-7,TRBD1,TGTGCCAGCAGCCCTGGGACAGGCGTCTTCGAGCAGTACTTC,CASSPGTGVFEQYF
TRBV24-1,NA,TRBJ1-1,TRBD1,TGTGCCACCAGTGATACGACAGGGGGCTCTACTGAAGCTTTCTTT,CATSDTTGGSTEAFF
TRBV4-1,NA,TRBJ2-7,NA,TGCGCCAGCAGCCAAGGGCCAGCGGCAAGGAACGAGCAGTACTTC,CASSQGPAARNEQYF
TRBV9,NA,TRBJ2-5,TRBD2,TGTGCCAGCAGCGTAGGGACTAGCGGAAGAGCCCAAGAGACCCAGTACTTC,CASSVGTSGRAQETQYF
TRBV28,many,TRBJ2-4,NA,TGTGCCAGCAGTTTCCCTCGAGCCAAAAACATTCAGTACTTC,CASSFPRAKNIQYF
TRBV9,few,TRBJ2-3,NA,TGTGCCAGCAGCGTTCAGGGGCTTTACACAGATACGCAGTATTTT,CASSVQGLYTDTQYF
TRBV29-1,NA,TRBJ2-3,TRBD2,TGCAGCGTGGGCTGGGGGGCCCTAGCGGGAGAATGGACAGATACGCAGTATTTT,CSVGWGALAGEWTDTQYF
TRBV27,NA,TRBJ1-1,NA,TGTGCCAGCAGTTTAAAGGTTGGGCGGTTCTCGAACACTGAAGCTTTCTTT,CASSLKVGRFSNTEAFF
TRBV4-3,few,TRBJ2-5,TRBD2,TGCGCCAGCAGCCAGGATCGGACTAGCGCAGAGACCCAGTACTTC,CASSQDRTSAETQYF
TRBV20-1,few,TRBJ1-5,TRBD1,TGCAGTGCTAGAGATCCGCTGAGACAGGGGAGAGATCAGCCCCAGCATTTT,CSARDPLRQGRDQPQHF
TRBV2,many,TRBJ2-7,NA,TGTGCCAGCAGCCTCTACGAGCAGTACTTC,CASSLYEQYF
TRBV2,NA,TRBJ2-1,NA,TGTGCCAGCTACAGGGACTATTCCCCCAATGAGCAGTTCTTC,CASYRDYSPNEQFF
TRBV5-1,NA,TRBJ2-7,TRBD2,TGCGCCAGCAGCTTGGAATCTAGCGGGACCTACGAGCAGTACTTC,CASSLESSGTYEQYF
TRBV30,few,TRBJ2-7,NA,TGTGCCTGGAGTTTTGAGACAGGCCTCTCCTACGAGCAGTACTTC,CAWSFETGLSYEQYF
TRBV6-5,many,TRBJ1-5,TRBD1,TGTGCCAGCAGTTCCTCGACAGGGAGACAGCCCCAGCATTTT,CASSSSTGRQPQHF
TRBV5-6,few,TRBJ1-2,NA,TGTGCCAGCAGCCTCTCGGACAGCTCGAGATCTAGCTATGGCTACACCTTC,CASSLSDSSRSSYGYTF
TRBV5-1,NA,TRBJ1-2,TRBD1,TGCGCCAGCAGCTTGCGGGACAGGGCCCCGGATGGCTACACCTTC,CASSLRDRAPDGYTF
TRBV7-2,few,TRBJ1-4,NA,TGTGCCAGCAGCCCGGAATGGTTAGGGGGTGAAAAACTGTTTTTT,CASSPEWLGGEKLFF
TRBV28,NA,TRBJ1-1,NA,TGTGCCAGCAGTTTAGGCCAGGGGCCCTGGAACACTGAAGCTTTCTTT,CASSLGQGPWNTEAFF